This is a list of T cell receptor beta chains from one sample in a study of beta chain features in type 1 diabetes. The method was immunoSEQ multiplex PCR; TCRdb's version includes in-frame clones alone and lacks a portion of them. The data contain hundreds of thousands of clones, roughly an eighth of them singletons. The material sequenced was naive CD4+ T cells from blood. The receptor source for this set is a young man with type 1 diabetes. CDR3s include the opening cysteine and the closing phenylalanine or tryptophan. The D gene is left open where the match is weak. Rows give clone size only sometimes, using once, few, many, or a class for an expanded clone.

>17|-|TRBV10-3|TRBD2|TRBJ2-3
TGTGCCATCAGTGAGTCGGCCCTGACTAGCCCCAGAGATACGCAGTATTTT
CAISESALTSPRDTQYF
>16|-|TRBV7-9|TRBD2|TRBJ2-7
TGTGCCAGCAGCTGGGAACTAGCGGGAGGGTCCTACGAGCAGCACTTC
CASSWELAGGSYEQHF
>12|-|TRBV4-1|TRBD1|TRBJ2-7
TGCGCCAGCAGCCCACGGACAGGGGAGCAGTACTTC
CASSPRTGEQYF
>13|few|TRBV18|-|TRBJ1-5
TGTGCCAGCTCACCGGTGGGGACTCAGCCCCAGCATTTT
CASSPVGTQPQHF
>14|-|TRBV28|-|TRBJ1-2
TGTGCCAGCAGCACAACACCCAAGGCATATGGCTACACCTTC
CASSTTPKAYGYTF
>11|-|TRBV30|-|TRBJ1-4
TGTGCCTGGGGACGGAGTGAAAAACTGTTTTTT
CAWGRSEKLFF
>13|-|TRBV2|-|TRBJ1-1
TGTGCCAGCAGTGGTGAGAAGAACACTGAAGCTTTCTTT
CASSGEKNTEAFF
>14|-|TRBV2|-|TRBJ2-3
TGTGCCAGCAGTGGACAGTTTAGCACAGATACGCAGTATTTT
CASSGQFSTDTQYF
>17|-|TRBV25-1|TRBD2|TRBJ2-3
TGTGCCAGCAGTGCCGTGACTAGCGGGAGGGCCACAGATACGCAGTATTTT
CASSAVTSGRATDTQYF
>13|few|TRBV4-3|-|TRBJ2-3
TGCGCCAGCAGCCAAGCGAAGGGGGATACGCAGTATTTT
CASSQAKGDTQYF
>14|few|TRBV7-9|-|TRBJ2-7
TGTGCCAGCAGCTCGCCGGGACTGATCTACGAGCAGTACTTC
CASSSPGLIYEQYF
>17|-|TRBV18|TRBD2|TRBJ2-1
TGTGCCAGCTCACGCCGGGCTAGCGGGAGCGTGGGCAATGAGCAGTTCTTC
CASSRRASGSVGNEQFF
>17|-|TRBV23-1|-|TRBJ2-1
TGCGCCAGCAGTCAATCGTGGGTTAGTAGCTCCTACAATGAGCAGTTCTTC
CASSQSWVSSSYNEQFF
>15|few|TRBV29-1|TRBD2|TRBJ2-3
TGCAGCTCTCACGGACTAGCGGGAGCCACAGATACGCAGTATTTT
CSSHGLAGATDTQYF
>14|-|TRBV25-1|-|TRBJ2-1
TGTGCCAGCAGTTTGACATCCTCCTACAATGAGCAGTTCTTC
CASSLTSSYNEQFF
>14|-|TRBV10-3|-|TRBJ1-5
TGTGCCATCAGTGAAGTACAGGGCAATCAGCCCCAGCATTTT
CAISEVQGNQPQHF
>15|-|TRBV7-9|TRBD1|TRBJ1-4
TGTGCCAGCAGCTTGGCCGGAGGGGGCGATGAAAAACTGTTTTTT
CASSLAGGGDEKLFF
>15|few|TRBV30|-|TRBJ1-2
TGTGCCTGGAGCCCCGGGAGCATATTGGACTATGGCTACACCTTC
CAWSPGSILDYGYTF
>16|-|TRBV21-1|-|TRBJ2-1
TGTGCCAGCAGCAAAGACGACACGAACAGTCCCAATGAGCAGTTCTTC
CASSKDDTNSPNEQFF
>14|few|TRBV11-2|-|TRBJ2-7
TGTGCCAGCAGCTCCATGGGGCGGAGCTACGAGCAGTACTTC
CASSSMGRSYEQYF
>15|-|TRBV7-9|-|TRBJ2-4
TGTGCCAGCAGCCCGCCAGGGGCGAGGGGAGGCATTCAGTACTTC
CASSPPGARGGIQYF
>13|few|TRBV30|-|TRBJ1-5
TGTGCCTGGAGTGTATTGGGCAATCAGCCCCAGCATTTT
CAWSVLGNQPQHF
>13|few|TRBV18|-|TRBJ1-4
TGTGCCAGCTCACCACCACGTAATGAAAAACTGTTTTTT
CASSPPRNEKLFF
>15|-|TRBV5-1|-|TRBJ2-1
TGCGCCAGCAGCTGGGACGTCAGCTCCTACAATGAGCAGTTCTTC
CASSWDVSSYNEQFF
>14|few|TRBV2|TRBD1|TRBJ2-7
TGTGCCAGCAGGACCGGGACAGTTACCTACGAGCAGTACTTC
CASRTGTVTYEQYF
>16|-|TRBV29-1|-|TRBJ2-3
TGCAGCGTTGACCCTTCAGGGGCGGGGCCATTGGATACGCAGTATTTT
CSVDPSGAGPLDTQYF
>17|few|TRBV10-2|TRBD1|TRBJ2-3
TGCGCCAGCAGTGAGTCGTTGGACAGGCTCGGGACAGATACGCAGTATTTT
CASSESLDRLGTDTQYF
>12|-|TRBV2|-|TRBJ2-5
TGTGCCAGCAGGGGGGATCAAGAGACCCAGTACTTC
CASRGDQETQYF
>15|few|TRBV5-1|-|TRBJ2-7
TGCGCCAGCAGCCCTGGGGCCCCGGAGGGCTACGAGCAGTACTTC
CASSPGAPEGYEQYF
>13|-|TRBV7-3|-|TRBJ1-3
TGTGCCAGCAGCTTGGGTGGGGGAAACACCATATATTTT
CASSLGGGNTIYF
>15|few|TRBV15|TRBD2|TRBJ2-5
TGTGCCACCAGCAGAGATATGACGGGAGGGGAGACCCAGTACTTC
CATSRDMTGGETQYF
>15|-|TRBV28|-|TRBJ2-5
TGTGCCAGCAGTCCCCGGCGCGCGTACCAAGAGACCCAGTACTTC
CASSPRRAYQETQYF
>14|few|TRBV7-2|-|TRBJ2-1
TGTGCCAGCAGCTTAGAGGGTCACTACAATGAGCAGTTCTTC
CASSLEGHYNEQFF
>14|few|TRBV29-1|-|TRBJ1-1
TGCAGCGGCAGATCAGGCGGAGGGGGAACTGAAGCTTTCTTT
CSGRSGGGGTEAFF
>16|-|TRBV9|TRBD2|TRBJ2-2
TGTGCCAGCAGCGTTAGCGGGAGGGGGAGCACCGGGGAGCTGTTTTTT
CASSVSGRGSTGELFF
>14|-|TRBV6-6|-|TRBJ1-1
TGTGCCAGCACCACCCGATCTTCTGGGGCTGAAGCTTTCTTT
CASTTRSSGAEAFF
>12|few|TRBV28|TRBD1|TRBJ2-7
TGTGCCAGCGGGACAGGGATCTACGAGCAGTACTTC
CASGTGIYEQYF
>12|few|TRBV6-5|-|TRBJ2-7
TGTGCCAGCAGTGAAGGGAGATACGAGCAGTACTTC
CASSEGRYEQYF
>16|few|TRBV29-1|-|TRBJ2-1
TGCAGCGTTGAAGATAAGTTCGGGGGGCTATACAATGAGCAGTTCTTC
CSVEDKFGGLYNEQFF
>13|few|TRBV30|TRBD2|TRBJ2-5
TGTGCCTGGGACCGACTAGCGGGGGAGACCCAGTACTTC
CAWDRLAGETQYF
>13|-|TRBV14|-|TRBJ1-2
TGTGCCAGCAGCCAAGATAAGAGGGCTGGCTACACCTTC
CASSQDKRAGYTF
>17|-|TRBV19|TRBD1|TRBJ2-3
TGTGCCAGTAGTATAACCGGTCCGGGACAGGGGCTGGATACGCAGTATTTT
CASSITGPGQGLDTQYF
>12|few|TRBV30|-|TRBJ1-6
TGTGCCTGGAGTAACGGAGATTCACCCCTCCACTTT
CAWSNGDSPLHF
>17|-|TRBV7-2|-|TRBJ1-5
TGTGCCAGCAGCTCCGGGACGTCGAGCATACCGAATCAGCCCCAGCATTTT
CASSSGTSSIPNQPQHF
>15|once|TRBV7-2|-|TRBJ1-1
TGTGCCAGCCTCTCGGGGGGCGCATTGGACACTGAAGCTTTCTTT
CASLSGGALDTEAFF
>13|-|TRBV27|TRBD2|TRBJ2-5
TGTGCCAGCAGGAGCGGGAACCAAGAGACCCAGTACTTC
CASRSGNQETQYF
>14|-|TRBV27|-|TRBJ2-7
TGTGCCAGCGGAAAATGGGCGGAGACCTACGAGCAGTACTTC
CASGKWAETYEQYF
>13|-|TRBV29-1|-|TRBJ1-2
TGCAGCGTTCTGACTGGAACTAACTATGGCTACACCTTC
CSVLTGTNYGYTF
>15|-|TRBV9|-|TRBJ2-5
TGTGCCAGCAGCGTAGATCAGGGGTTGGGGGAGACCCAGTACTTC
CASSVDQGLGETQYF
>18|-|TRBV9|TRBD2|TRBJ2-3
TGTGCCAGCAGCGTAGACCCCCTAGCGGGGGGTGGGTCAGATACGCAGTATTTT
CASSVDPLAGGGSDTQYF
>14|once|TRBV5-1|TRBD1|TRBJ1-2
TGCGCCAGCAGCCCGGAGACAGGGCGGTATGGCTACACCTTC
CASSPETGRYGYTF
>16|few|TRBV6-6|-|TRBJ2-7
TGTGCCAGCAGTTATTCGGCCGGGACGGGGAGCTACGAGCAGTACTTC
CASSYSAGTGSYEQYF
>16|-|TRBV18|-|TRBJ2-7
TGTGCCAGCTCACCGCTAAGGGGCAGGGGAGACTACGAGCAGTACTTC
CASSPLRGRGDYEQYF
>14|few|TRBV18|-|TRBJ2-3
TGTGCCAGCTCACCACCAGGCGGGACAGATACGCAGTATTTT
CASSPPGGTDTQYF
>14|-|TRBV28|-|TRBJ2-7
TGTGCCAGCAGTTTCCCCGGGACCGGGTACGAGCAGTACTTC
CASSFPGTGYEQYF
>14|-|TRBV6-5|TRBD1|TRBJ2-7
TGTGCCAGCAGTTACGAGGGACAGACCTACGAGCAGTACTTC
CASSYEGQTYEQYF
>16|-|TRBV4-3|-|TRBJ1-4
TGCGCCAGCAGCCTTAGAGGTGGAGGGATTGGTGAAAAACTGTTTTTT
CASSLRGGGIGEKLFF
>18|few|TRBV18|TRBD1|TRBJ2-7
TGTGCCAGCTCACCACCCGGTCCTATCTCGGACAGGGCCTACGAGCAGTACTTC
CASSPPGPISDRAYEQYF
>14|-|TRBV5-4|-|TRBJ2-3
TGTGCCAGCAGCTTTAGAAATACCACAGATACGCAGTATTTT
CASSFRNTTDTQYF